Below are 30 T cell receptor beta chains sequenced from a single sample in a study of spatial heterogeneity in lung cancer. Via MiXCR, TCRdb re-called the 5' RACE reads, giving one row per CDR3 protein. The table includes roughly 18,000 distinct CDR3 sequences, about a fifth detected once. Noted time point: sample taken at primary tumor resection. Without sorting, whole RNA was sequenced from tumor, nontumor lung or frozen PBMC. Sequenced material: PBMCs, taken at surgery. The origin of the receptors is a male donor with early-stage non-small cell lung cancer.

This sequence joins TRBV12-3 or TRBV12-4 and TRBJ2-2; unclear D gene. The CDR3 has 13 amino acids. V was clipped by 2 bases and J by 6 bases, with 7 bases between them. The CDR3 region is CASSLSGPGELFF. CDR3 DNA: TGTGCCAGCAGTTTAAGTGGGCCCGGGGAGCTGTTTTTT.

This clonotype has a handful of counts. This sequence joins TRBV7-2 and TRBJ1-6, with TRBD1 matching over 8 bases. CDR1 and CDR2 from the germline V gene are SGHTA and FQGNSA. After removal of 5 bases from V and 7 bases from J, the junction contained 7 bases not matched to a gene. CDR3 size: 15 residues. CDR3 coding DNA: TGTGCCAGCAGCACAAGGACAGGGAGAAATTCACCCCTCCACTTT. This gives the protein CASSTRTGRNSPLHF.

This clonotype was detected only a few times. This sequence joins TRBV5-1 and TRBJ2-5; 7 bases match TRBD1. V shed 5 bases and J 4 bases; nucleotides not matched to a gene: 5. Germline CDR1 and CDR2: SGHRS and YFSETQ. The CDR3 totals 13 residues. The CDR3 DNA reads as TGCGCCAGCAGTCCAGGGGGAGCAGAGACCCAGTACTTC. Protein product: CASSPGGAETQYF.

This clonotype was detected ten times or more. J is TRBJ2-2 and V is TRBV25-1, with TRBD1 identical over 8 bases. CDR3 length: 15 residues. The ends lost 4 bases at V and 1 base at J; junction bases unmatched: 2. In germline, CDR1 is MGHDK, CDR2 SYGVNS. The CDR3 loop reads CASSVGQENTGELFF. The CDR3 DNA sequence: TGTGCCAGCAGTGTGGGACAGGAGAACACCGGGGAGCTGTTTTTT.

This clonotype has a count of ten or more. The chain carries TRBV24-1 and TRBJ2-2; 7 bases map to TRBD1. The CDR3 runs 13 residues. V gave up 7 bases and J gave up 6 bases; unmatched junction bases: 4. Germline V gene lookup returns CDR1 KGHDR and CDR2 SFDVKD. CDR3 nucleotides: TGTGCCACCAGCGACAGGGTGGCCGGGGAGCTGTTTTTT. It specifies CATSDRVAGELFF.

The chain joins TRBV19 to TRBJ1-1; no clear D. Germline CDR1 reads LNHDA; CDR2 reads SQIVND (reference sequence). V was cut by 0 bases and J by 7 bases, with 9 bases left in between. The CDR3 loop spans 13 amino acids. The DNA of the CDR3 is TGTGCCAGTAGTATAGATAATGGAATTGAAGCTTTCTTT. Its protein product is CASSIDNGIEAFF.

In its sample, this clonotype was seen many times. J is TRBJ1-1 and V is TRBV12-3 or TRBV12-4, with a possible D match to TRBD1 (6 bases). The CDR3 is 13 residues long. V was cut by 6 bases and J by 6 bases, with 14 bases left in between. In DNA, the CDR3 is TGTGCCAGCAGCTCCACAGGGAAACCTGAAGCTTTCTTT. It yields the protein CASSSTGKPEAFF.

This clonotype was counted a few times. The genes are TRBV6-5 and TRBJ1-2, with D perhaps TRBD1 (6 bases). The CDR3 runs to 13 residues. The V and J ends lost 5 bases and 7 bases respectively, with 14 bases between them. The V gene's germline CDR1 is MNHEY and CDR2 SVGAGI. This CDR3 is CASSTVGGGGYTF. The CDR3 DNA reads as TGTGCCAGCAGTACTGTGGGGGGCGGTGGCTACACCTTC.

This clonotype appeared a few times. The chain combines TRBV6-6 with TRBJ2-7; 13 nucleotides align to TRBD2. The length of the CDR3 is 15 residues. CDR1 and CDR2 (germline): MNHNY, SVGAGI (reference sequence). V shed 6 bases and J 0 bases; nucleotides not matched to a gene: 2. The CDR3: CASRGTSGASYEQYF. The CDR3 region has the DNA TGTGCCAGCAGGGGGACTAGCGGGGCCTCCTACGAGCAGTACTTC.

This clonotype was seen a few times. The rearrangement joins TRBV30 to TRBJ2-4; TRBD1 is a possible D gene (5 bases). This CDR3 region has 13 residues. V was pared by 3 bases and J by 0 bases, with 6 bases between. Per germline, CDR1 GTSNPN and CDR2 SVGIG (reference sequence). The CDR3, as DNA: TGTGCCTGGAGAGACAGAGCCAAAAACATTCAGTACTTC. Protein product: CAWRDRAKNIQYF.

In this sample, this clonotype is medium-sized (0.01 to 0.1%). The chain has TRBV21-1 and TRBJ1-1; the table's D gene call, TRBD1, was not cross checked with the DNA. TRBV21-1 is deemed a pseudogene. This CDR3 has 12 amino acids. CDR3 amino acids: CAGLGGQAEAFF. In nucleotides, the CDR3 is TGTGCCGGATTAGGGGGGCAGGCTGAAGCTTTCTTT.

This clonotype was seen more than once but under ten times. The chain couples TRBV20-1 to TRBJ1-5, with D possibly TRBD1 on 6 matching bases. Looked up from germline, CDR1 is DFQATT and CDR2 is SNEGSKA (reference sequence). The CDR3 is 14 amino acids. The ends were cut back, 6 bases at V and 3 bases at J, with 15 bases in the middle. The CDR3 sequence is CSAQLTGSNQPQHF. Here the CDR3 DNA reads TGCAGTGCCCAACTGACAGGATCCAATCAGCCCCAGCATTTT.

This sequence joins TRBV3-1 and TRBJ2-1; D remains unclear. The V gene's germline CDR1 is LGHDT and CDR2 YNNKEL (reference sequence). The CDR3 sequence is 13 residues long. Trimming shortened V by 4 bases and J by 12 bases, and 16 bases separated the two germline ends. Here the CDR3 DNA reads TGTGCCAGCAGCCCCGGCCCGAACCGAGGGCAGTTCTTC. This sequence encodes CASSPGPNRGQFF.

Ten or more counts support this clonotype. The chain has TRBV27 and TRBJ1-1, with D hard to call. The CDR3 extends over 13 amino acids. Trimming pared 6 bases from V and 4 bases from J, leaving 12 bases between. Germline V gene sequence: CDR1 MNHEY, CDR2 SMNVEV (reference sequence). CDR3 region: CASSPQRSTEAFF. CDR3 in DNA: TGTGCCAGCAGCCCCCAAAGGAGCACTGAAGCTTTCTTT.

The CDR3: CASSLASNEQFF. The CDR3 DNA reads TGCGCCAGCAGCTTGGCGAGCAATGAGCAGTTCTTC. V is TRBV5-1 and J is TRBJ2-1; D uncertain. The germline V gene has CDR1 SGHRS and CDR2 YFSETQ. The CDR3 covers 12 residues. V was clipped by 0 bases and J by 6 bases, with 4 bases between them.

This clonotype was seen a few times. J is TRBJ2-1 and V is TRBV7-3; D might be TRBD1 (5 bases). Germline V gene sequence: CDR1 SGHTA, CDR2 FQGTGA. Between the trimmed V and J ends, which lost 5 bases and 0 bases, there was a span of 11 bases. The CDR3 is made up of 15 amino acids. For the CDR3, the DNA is TGTGCCAGCAGCCGTACAGGTTACTCCTACAATGAGCAGTTCTTC. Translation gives CASSRTGYSYNEQFF.

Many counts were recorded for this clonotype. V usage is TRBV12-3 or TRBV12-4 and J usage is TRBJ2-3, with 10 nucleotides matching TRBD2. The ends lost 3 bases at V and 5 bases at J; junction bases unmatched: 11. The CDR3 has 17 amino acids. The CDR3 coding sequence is TGTGCCAGCAGTTTGTTCCACTCTAGCGGGGGTGAAGATACGCAGTATTTT. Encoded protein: CASSLFHSSGGEDTQYF.

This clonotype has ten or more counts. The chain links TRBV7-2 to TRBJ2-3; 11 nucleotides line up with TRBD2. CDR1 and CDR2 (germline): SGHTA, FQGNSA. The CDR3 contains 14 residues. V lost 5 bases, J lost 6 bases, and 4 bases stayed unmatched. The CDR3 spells CASSLLAGVDTQYF. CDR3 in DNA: TGTGCCAGCAGCCTACTAGCGGGGGTGGATACGCAGTATTTT.

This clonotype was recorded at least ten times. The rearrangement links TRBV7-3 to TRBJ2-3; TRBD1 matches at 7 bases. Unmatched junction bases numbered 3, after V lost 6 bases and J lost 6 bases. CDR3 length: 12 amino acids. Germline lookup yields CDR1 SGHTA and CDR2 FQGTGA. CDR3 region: CASSQDRDTQYF. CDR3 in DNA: TGTGCCAGCAGTCAGGACAGGGATACGCAGTATTTT.

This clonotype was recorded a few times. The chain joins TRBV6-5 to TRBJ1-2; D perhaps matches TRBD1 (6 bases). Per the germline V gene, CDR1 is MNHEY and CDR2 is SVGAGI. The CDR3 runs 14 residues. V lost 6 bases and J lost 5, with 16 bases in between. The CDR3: CASSRGQIGYGYTF. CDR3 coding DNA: TGTGCCAGCAGCCGAGGACAGATTGGGTATGGCTACACCTTC.

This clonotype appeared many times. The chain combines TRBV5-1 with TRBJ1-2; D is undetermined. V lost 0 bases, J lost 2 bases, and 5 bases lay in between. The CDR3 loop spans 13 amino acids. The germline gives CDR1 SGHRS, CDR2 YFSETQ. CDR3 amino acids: CASSLEANYGYTF. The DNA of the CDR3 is TGCGCCAGCAGCTTGGAGGCAAACTATGGCTACACCTTC.

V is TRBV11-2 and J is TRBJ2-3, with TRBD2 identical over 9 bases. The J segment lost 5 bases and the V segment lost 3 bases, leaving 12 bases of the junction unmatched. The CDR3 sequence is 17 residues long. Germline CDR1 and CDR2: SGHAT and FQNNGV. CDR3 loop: CASSLGRSGGKRDTQYF. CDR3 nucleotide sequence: TGTGCCAGCAGCTTGGGGCGAAGCGGGGGGAAGAGAGATACGCAGTATTTT. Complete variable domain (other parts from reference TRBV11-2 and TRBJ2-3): EAGVAQSPRYKIIEKRQSVAFWCNPISGHATLYWYQQILGQGPKLLIQFQNNGVVDDSQLPKDRFSAERLKGVDSTLKIQPAKLEDSAVYLCASSLGRSGGKRDTQYFGPGTRLTVL.

CDR3 loop: CASSRLAGANTGELFF. As DNA, the CDR3 is TGCGCCAGCAGCAGACTAGCGGGGGCCAACACCGGGGAGCTGTTTTTT. The chain has TRBV5-1 and TRBJ2-2, with 12 bases aligning to TRBD2. Per the germline V gene, CDR1 is SGHRS and CDR2 is YFSETQ. Losses at the gene ends were 4 bases for V and 2 bases for J; bases not matched to a gene: 3. The CDR3 runs 16 residues.

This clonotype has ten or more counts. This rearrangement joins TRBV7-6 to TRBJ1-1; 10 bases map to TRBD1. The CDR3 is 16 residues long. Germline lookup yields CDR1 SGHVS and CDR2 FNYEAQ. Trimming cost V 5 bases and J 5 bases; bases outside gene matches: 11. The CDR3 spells CASSLSNPGQGTEAFF. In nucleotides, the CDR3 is TGTGCCAGCAGCCTCTCAAATCCGGGACAGGGGACTGAAGCTTTCTTT.

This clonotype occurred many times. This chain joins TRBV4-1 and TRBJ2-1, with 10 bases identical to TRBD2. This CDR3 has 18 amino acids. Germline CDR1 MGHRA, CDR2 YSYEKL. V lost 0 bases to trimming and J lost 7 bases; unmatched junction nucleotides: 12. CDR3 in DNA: TGCGCCAGCAGCCAAGACATTAGCGGGGGGCCCCTCTGGAATGAGCAGTTCTTC. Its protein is CASSQDISGGPLWNEQFF.

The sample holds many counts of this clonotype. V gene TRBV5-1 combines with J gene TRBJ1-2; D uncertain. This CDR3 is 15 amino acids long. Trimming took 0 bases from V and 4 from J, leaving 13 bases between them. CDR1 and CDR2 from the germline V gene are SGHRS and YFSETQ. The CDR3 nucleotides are TGCGCCAGCAGCTTGGAGATGGGGAATGGCTATGGCTACACCTTC. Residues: CASSLEMGNGYGYTF.

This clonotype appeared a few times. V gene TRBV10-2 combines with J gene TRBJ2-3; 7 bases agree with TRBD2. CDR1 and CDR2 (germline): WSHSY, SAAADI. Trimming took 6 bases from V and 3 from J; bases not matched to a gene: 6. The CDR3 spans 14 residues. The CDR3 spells CASRALGGTDTQYF. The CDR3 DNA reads TGCGCCAGCAGGGCCTTGGGGGGGACAGATACGCAGTATTTT.

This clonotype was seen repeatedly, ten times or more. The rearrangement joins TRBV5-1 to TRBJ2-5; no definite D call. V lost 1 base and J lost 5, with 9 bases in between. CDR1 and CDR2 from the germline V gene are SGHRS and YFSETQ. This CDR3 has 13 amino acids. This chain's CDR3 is CASSLRSWETQYF. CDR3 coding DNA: TGCGCCAGCAGCTTGCGGTCGTGGGAGACCCAGTACTTC.

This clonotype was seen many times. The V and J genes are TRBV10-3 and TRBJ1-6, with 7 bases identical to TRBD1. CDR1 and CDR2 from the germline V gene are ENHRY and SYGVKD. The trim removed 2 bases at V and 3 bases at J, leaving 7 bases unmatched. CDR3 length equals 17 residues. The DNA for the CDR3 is TGTGCCATCAGTGAGGAACCCTGGGACAGCTATAATTCACCCCTCCACTTT. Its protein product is CAISEEPWDSYNSPLHF.

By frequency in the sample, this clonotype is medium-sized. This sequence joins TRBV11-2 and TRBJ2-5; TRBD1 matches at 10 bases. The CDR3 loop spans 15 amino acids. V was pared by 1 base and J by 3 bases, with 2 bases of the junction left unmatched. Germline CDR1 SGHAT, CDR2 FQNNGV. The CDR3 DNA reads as TGTGCCAGCAGCTTAGTTGGACAGGGGGAAGAGACCCAGTACTTC. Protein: CASSLVGQGEETQYF.